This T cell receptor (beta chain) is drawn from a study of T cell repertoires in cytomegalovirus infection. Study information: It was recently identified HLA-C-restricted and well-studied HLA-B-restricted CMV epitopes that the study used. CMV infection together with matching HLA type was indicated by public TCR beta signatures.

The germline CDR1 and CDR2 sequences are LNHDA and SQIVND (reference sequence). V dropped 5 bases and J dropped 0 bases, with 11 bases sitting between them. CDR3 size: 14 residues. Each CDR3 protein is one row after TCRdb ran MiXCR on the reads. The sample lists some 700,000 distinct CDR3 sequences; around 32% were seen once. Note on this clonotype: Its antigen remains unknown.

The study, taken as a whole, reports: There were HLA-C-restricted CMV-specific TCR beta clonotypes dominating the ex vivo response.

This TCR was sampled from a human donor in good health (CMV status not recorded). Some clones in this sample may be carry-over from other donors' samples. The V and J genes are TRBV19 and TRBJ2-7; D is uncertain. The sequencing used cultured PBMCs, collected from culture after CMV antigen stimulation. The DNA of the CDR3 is TGTGCCAGTAGTTGGGCCGACGGCTCCTACGAGCAGTACTTC. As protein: CASSWADGSYEQYF.